The table lists the clone carrying this T cell receptor beta chain with a few counts. Its antigen is undetermined. Starting from approximately 500 ng of total RNA, TCR beta cDNA was produced with a primer in the constant region. Libraries for TCR beta were built through three nested multiplex PCR rounds, which together made up a slightly modified ARM-PCR procedure. Both of the initial two PCR rounds ran for around 10 cycles and employed TRBV1-TRBV30 forward primers alongside a C-beta reverse primer. Using its own MiXCR run on the multiplex PCR reads, TCRdb lists one record per CDR3 protein. Seen here are fewer than 350,000 distinct CDR3 sequences, roughly two thirds observed once, and the top ten hold approximately 9%. Germline DNA was also extracted, and blood RNA derived from unsorted whole blood. With 0 bases removed from V and 4 bases from J, the gap between germline ends came to 12 bases. CDR1 and CDR2 from the germline V gene are SGHDN and FVKESK. The CDR3 sequence is 15 residues long.

This record comes from a study of tumor-infiltrating lymphocytes in primary liver carcinoma. Overall study findings and caveats: Pairs comparing tumor with adjacent tissue or blood overlapped less than pairs drawn from tumor regions.

The clonotype was recovered from a man aged 40-49 years with primary liver carcinoma and hepatitis B virus infection. Sequencing input: peripheral blood. The chain links TRBV14 to TRBJ2-5; the D is unclear. CDR3 loop: CASSQEGQRGETQYF. CDR3 coding DNA: TGTGCCAGCAGCCAAGAAGGCCAGAGAGGAGAGACCCAGTACTTC.